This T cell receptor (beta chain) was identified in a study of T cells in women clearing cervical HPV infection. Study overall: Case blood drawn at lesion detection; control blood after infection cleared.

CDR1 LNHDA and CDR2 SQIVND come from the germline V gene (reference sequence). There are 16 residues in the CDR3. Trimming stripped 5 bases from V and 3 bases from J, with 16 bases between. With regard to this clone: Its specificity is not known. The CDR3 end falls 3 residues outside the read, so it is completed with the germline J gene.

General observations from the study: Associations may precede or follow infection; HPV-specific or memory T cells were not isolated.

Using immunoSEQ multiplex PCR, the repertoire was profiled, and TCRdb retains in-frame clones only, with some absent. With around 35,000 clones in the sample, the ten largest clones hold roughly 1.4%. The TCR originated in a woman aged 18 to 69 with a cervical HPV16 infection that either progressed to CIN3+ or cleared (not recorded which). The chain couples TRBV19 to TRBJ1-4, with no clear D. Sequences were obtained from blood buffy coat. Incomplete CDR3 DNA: TGTGCCAGTAGTGGCGGGCCGTCGGCATCTAATGAAAAA. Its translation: CASSGGPSASNEK. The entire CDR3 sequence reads CASSGGPSASNEKLFF.